This is a list of T cell receptor beta chains from one sample in a study of T-cell memory formation after mild COVID-19. TCRdb analysed the 5' RACE reads with MiXCR anew, one entry per CDR3 protein. Here the sample spans roughly 500,000 distinct CDR3 sequences, roughly 21% being singletons. The sample was PBMCs or a T cell subset sorted from them (not recorded which). The receptors here all came from an adult woman who had mild COVID-19 (a few samples of this study predate the infection). Cell type and time point are not known. Each CDR3 is given with its conserved first and last residue. D genes are given only for firm matches. Rows may omit the clone size; those that give it use once, few, many or a size class.

v_gene	j_gene	abundance	d_gene	CDR3aa	CDR3nt
TRBV7-9	TRBJ1-1	NA	NA	CASNSPEGTENTEAFF	TGTGCCAGCAACTCACCCGAGGGGACGGAGAACACTGAAGCTTTCTTT
TRBV29-1	TRBJ2-1	NA	NA	CSVNLGSGHEQFF	TGCAGCGTTAATCTGGGGTCAGGACATGAGCAGTTCTTC
TRBV7-9	TRBJ1-5	NA	NA	CASSYGNSNQPQHF	TGTGCCAGCAGCTATGGGAATAGCAATCAGCCCCAGCATTTT
TRBV30	TRBJ2-1	few	TRBD2	CAWSELAGSYNEQFF	TGTGCCTGGAGTGAGCTAGCGGGATCCTACAATGAGCAGTTCTTC
TRBV7-9	TRBJ2-3	few	TRBD2	CASSHGSASGGDADTQYF	TGTGCCAGCAGTCACGGATCGGCCAGCGGGGGGGATGCAGATACGCAGTATTTT
TRBV11-1	TRBJ2-1	many	TRBD2	CASSSGTSGGRSYNEQFF	TGTGCCAGCAGCTCAGGGACTAGCGGGGGCCGCTCCTACAATGAGCAGTTCTTC
TRBV5-1	TRBJ1-1	NA	NA	CASSQGIGTEAFF	TGCGCCAGCAGCCAGGGGATCGGCACTGAAGCTTTCTTT
TRBV18	TRBJ1-1	NA	NA	CASSPPGREGEAFF	TGTGCCAGCTCACCACCGGGCAGGGAAGGTGAAGCTTTCTTT
TRBV3-1	TRBJ2-2	NA	TRBD2	CASSQGGKMNTGELFF	TGTGCCAGCAGCCAGGGAGGGAAAATGAACACCGGGGAGCTGTTTTTT
TRBV7-8	TRBJ2-3	few	NA	CASSLGWAGFGDTQYF	TGTGCCAGCAGCTTAGGATGGGCGGGGTTCGGAGATACGCAGTATTTT
TRBV7-9	TRBJ2-7	few	NA	CASSLKSALEQYF	TGTGCCAGCAGCTTAAAGTCCGCTCTAGAGCAGTACTTC
TRBV20-1	TRBJ1-1	NA	NA	CSARDRGQNTEAFF	TGCAGTGCTAGAGATCGAGGGCAGAACACTGAAGCTTTCTTT
TRBV3-1	TRBJ2-3	NA	TRBD2	CASSPSGTRTDTQYF	TGTGCCAGCAGCCCTTCCGGGACTAGAACAGATACGCAGTATTTT
TRBV11-2	TRBJ2-4	NA	NA	CASSLDSLGNIQYF	TGTGCCAGCAGCTTAGATAGTCTCGGAAACATTCAGTACTTC
TRBV3-1	TRBJ1-1	few	NA	CASSPPGANTEAFF	TGTGCCAGCAGCCCCCCGGGGGCCAATACTGAAGCTTTCTTT
TRBV5-6	TRBJ2-1	NA	TRBD2	CASSWPLAGALNEQFF	TGTGCCAGCAGCTGGCCCCTAGCGGGAGCTCTCAATGAGCAGTTCTTC
TRBV7-9	TRBJ2-1	few	NA	CASSLVRGDHNEQFF	TGTGCCAGCAGCTTAGTCCGTGGGGATCACAATGAGCAGTTCTTC
TRBV19	TRBJ2-3	few	TRBD2	CASSTRAGGPPDTQYF	TGTGCCAGTAGTACTAGAGCGGGAGGGCCGCCAGATACGCAGTATTTT
TRBV5-1	TRBJ2-3	few	NA	CASRWGADTQYF	TGCGCCAGCAGGTGGGGCGCAGATACGCAGTATTTT
TRBV10-1	TRBJ2-1	few	TRBD2	CASSELGTRPYNEQFF	TGCGCCAGCAGTGAGTTAGGGACTAGACCCTACAATGAGCAGTTCTTC
TRBV5-1	TRBJ2-1	NA	TRBD2	CASSLVAGGKGNEQFF	TGCGCCAGCAGCTTGGTAGCGGGGGGAAAGGGGAATGAGCAGTTCTTC
TRBV7-6	TRBJ2-7	many	TRBD2	CASSLYTGGGAREQYF	TGTGCCAGCAGCTTGTACACCGGCGGGGGGGCCCGCGAGCAGTACTTC
TRBV10-3	TRBJ2-1	few	TRBD2	CAISAGLAGGVGGNEQFF	TGTGCCATCAGCGCGGGACTAGCGGGAGGGGTTGGTGGGAATGAGCAGTTCTTC
TRBV10-3	TRBJ2-2	NA	TRBD1	CAIRGTGLNTGELFF	TGTGCCATCAGGGGGACAGGGCTGAACACCGGGGAGCTGTTTTTT
TRBV5-1	TRBJ2-2	many	TRBD2	CASSFLSGSNTGELFF	TGCGCCAGCAGCTTCCTTAGCGGGTCGAACACCGGGGAGCTGTTTTTT
TRBV4-1	TRBJ2-3	few	NA	CASSQEVPTDTQYF	TGCGCCAGCAGCCAAGAGGTCCCCACAGATACGCAGTATTTT
TRBV7-9	TRBJ2-1	NA	TRBD2	CASSLGAGGKYNEQFF	TGTGCCAGCAGCTTGGGGGCGGGAGGGAAATACAATGAGCAGTTCTTC
TRBV5-5	TRBJ2-3	few	NA	CASSPHDSTDTQYF	TGTGCCAGCAGCCCGCACGACAGCACAGATACGCAGTATTTT
TRBV27	TRBJ2-7	few	NA	CASSLFYPRVKYYEQYF	TGTGCCAGCAGTTTATTCTACCCCAGGGTCAAATACTACGAGCAGTACTTC
TRBV29-1	TRBJ1-2	NA	NA	CSAERAGSYGYTF	TGCAGCGCCGAAAGGGCAGGTTCCTATGGCTACACCTTC
TRBV6-6	TRBJ2-1	many	TRBD1	CASRPRQGAIYNEQFF	TGTGCCAGCAGACCGAGACAGGGGGCTATTTACAATGAGCAGTTCTTC
TRBV20-1	TRBJ1-5	many	NA	CSARGPDLGQPQHF	TGCAGTGCTAGAGGCCCTGACCTGGGACAGCCCCAGCATTTT
TRBV29-1	TRBJ1-1	few	NA	CSVLIQFTEAFF	TGCAGCGTCCTAATACAGTTTACTGAAGCTTTCTTT
TRBV20-1	TRBJ2-1	NA	TRBD1	CSARYRGLENEQFF	TGCAGTGCTAGATATAGGGGGCTAGAGAATGAGCAGTTCTTC
TRBV12-3/TRBV12-4	TRBJ2-1	many	TRBD2	CASSLAGGFGEQFF	TGTGCCAGCAGTTTAGCGGGGGGGTTTGGGGAGCAGTTCTTC
TRBV6-5	TRBJ2-7	few	NA	CASGKGGPSPQYF	TGTGCCAGCGGCAAAGGGGGTCCCTCACCCCAGTACTTC
TRBV7-8	TRBJ1-4	NA	NA	CASSSYPQLVATNEKLFF	TGTGCCAGCAGCTCCTACCCCCAACTTGTTGCAACTAATGAAAAACTGTTTTTT
TRBV12-3/TRBV12-4	TRBJ2-7	few	NA	CASSLSLPGDYEQYF	TGTGCCAGCAGTTTATCTCTCCCAGGTGACTACGAGCAGTACTTC
TRBV6-6	TRBJ2-2	NA	NA	CASSPQAVYGELFF	TGTGCCAGCAGTCCTCAAGCGGTTTACGGGGAGCTGTTTTTT
TRBV5-6	TRBJ2-2	NA	NA	CAYKTGFGNTGELFF	TGTGCCTACAAAACAGGGTTTGGGAACACCGGGGAGCTGTTTTTT
TRBV7-9	TRBJ2-2	few	NA	CASSFRTRWTGELFF	TGTGCCAGCAGCTTTCGTACTAGATGGACCGGGGAGCTGTTTTTT
TRBV27	TRBJ1-1	NA	NA	CASSLSSTALTEAFF	TGTGCCAGCAGTTTATCCTCGACAGCTCTTACTGAAGCTTTCTTT
TRBV9	TRBJ2-7	NA	NA	CASSVGEREATYEQYF	TGTGCCAGCAGCGTAGGTGAGAGGGAGGCGACCTACGAGCAGTACTTC
TRBV7-2	TRBJ2-7	few	TRBD2	CASSLGPSGGTYEQYF	TGTGCCAGCAGCTTAGGCCCAAGCGGGGGTACCTACGAGCAGTACTTC
TRBV11-2	TRBJ2-5	NA	TRBD2	CASSFGRESQETQYF	TGTGCCAGCAGCTTTGGGCGGGAGAGCCAAGAGACCCAGTACTTC
TRBV5-6	TRBJ2-7	many	TRBD1	CASSFRDRSYEQYF	TGTGCCAGCAGCTTCCGGGACAGATCCTACGAGCAGTACTTC
TRBV10-3	TRBJ1-5	once	NA	CAISESTNQPQHF	TGTGCCATCAGTGAGTCGACCAATCAGCCCCAGCATTTT
TRBV7-2	TRBJ2-5	NA	TRBD1	CASSGQGGKETQYF	TGTGCCAGCAGCGGACAGGGGGGAAAAGAGACCCAGTACTTC
TRBV29-1	TRBJ2-7	NA	TRBD2	CSVPRAGGTPYEQYF	TGCAGCGTCCCGCGGGCGGGAGGAACACCCTACGAGCAGTACTTC
TRBV27	TRBJ2-1	few	TRBD2	CASSPAAPLAGVYEQFF	TGTGCCAGCAGTCCAGCCGCCCCACTAGCGGGAGTGTATGAGCAGTTCTTC
TRBV3-1	TRBJ1-2	few	NA	CASSQDRTHGYTF	TGTGCCAGCAGCCAAGATAGGACTCATGGCTACACCTTC
TRBV2	TRBJ2-7	NA	TRBD2	CASSAVTSGRSSYEQYF	TGTGCCAGCAGTGCTGTGACTAGCGGGAGGTCCTCCTACGAGCAGTACTTC
TRBV7-8	TRBJ2-1	few	TRBD2	CASSPRLAGEYGEQFF	TGTGCCAGCAGCCCGAGACTAGCGGGAGAGTATGGTGAGCAGTTCTTC
TRBV20-1	TRBJ2-1	NA	TRBD2	CSALGTSGDNEQFF	TGCAGTGCGCTAGGGACTAGCGGGGATAATGAGCAGTTCTTC
TRBV5-1	TRBJ2-1	few	NA	CASTRARGASEQFF	TGCGCCAGCACCCGCGCCCGTGGAGCGAGTGAGCAGTTCTTC